This section outlines one T cell receptor beta chain sequence together with its context. What it binds is unknown. The study ran its PCR with 60 Vbeta and 13 Jbeta primers. TCRdb's table, derived via immunoSEQ multiplex PCR, lists solely in-frame clones and lacks some. The sample lists 90,000 to 150,000 clones, 55% to 65% occurring once. This record belongs to a study of cytomegalovirus exposure and HLA in healthy donors. Study results and limitations: Sequencing had likely introduced a cluster of highly shared sequence variants as an artifact. As was reported, the classifier diagnosed cytomegalovirus status with high specificity and sensitivity.

Sequencing was performed on PBMCs. This TCR derives from a man aged 35-49 years in good health and CMV-seropositive.

The CDR3 DNA is TGTGCCAGCAGTTACTCCGGGACAGGTGAAGCTTTCTTT. Protein: CASSYSGTGEAFF. The genes are TRBV6-5 and TRBJ1-1, with TRBD1 identical over 8 bases. This CDR3 region has 13 residues. Germline CDR1 reads MNHEY; CDR2 reads SVGAGI. J was trimmed by 7 bases and V by 0 bases; bases with no gene match: 1.